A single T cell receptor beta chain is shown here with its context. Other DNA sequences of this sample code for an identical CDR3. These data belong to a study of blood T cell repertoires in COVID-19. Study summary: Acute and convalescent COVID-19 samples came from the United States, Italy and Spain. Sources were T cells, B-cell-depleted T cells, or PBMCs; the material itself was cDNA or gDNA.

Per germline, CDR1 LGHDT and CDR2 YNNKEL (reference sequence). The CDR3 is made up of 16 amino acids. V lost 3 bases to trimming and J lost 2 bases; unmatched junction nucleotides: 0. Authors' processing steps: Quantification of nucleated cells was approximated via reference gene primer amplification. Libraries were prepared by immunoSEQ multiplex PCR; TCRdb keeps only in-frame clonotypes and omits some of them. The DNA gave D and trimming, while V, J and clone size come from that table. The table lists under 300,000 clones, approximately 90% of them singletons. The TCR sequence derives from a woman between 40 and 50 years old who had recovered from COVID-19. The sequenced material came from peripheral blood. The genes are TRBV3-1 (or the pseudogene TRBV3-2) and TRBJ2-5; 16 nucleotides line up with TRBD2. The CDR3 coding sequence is TGTGCCAGCAGCCAGGGACTAGCGGGGGGGCAAGAGACCCAGTACTTC. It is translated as CASSQGLAGGQETQYF.